Reported below is one TCR beta chain. The sample comes from a study of blood T cell repertoires in COVID-19. Study-level background: Sources were T cells, B-cell-depleted T cells, or PBMCs; the material itself was cDNA or gDNA.

Germline V gene data show CDR1 as KGHSH and CDR2 as LQKENI. The CDR3 runs 16 residues. Unmatched junction bases numbered 8, after V lost 4 bases and J lost 3 bases. Sequencing used immunoSEQ multiplex PCR; TCRdb keeps in-frame clones, though not all of them. The sample holds hundreds of thousands of clones; 80% to 90% are singletons and the top ten take approximately 2.8%. Sequenced sample: PBMCs or T cells enriched from blood (not recorded which). This receptor was identified in a woman between 50 and 59 years old in a cohort exposed to, infected with or recovered from COVID-19 (not recorded which). The chain recombines TRBV18 with TRBJ2-7; 11 positions agree with TRBD2. CDR3 sequence (DNA): TGTGCCAGCTCACGCGAGGCTAGCGGGGGGAACTACGAGCAGTACTTC. This codes for CASSREASGGNYEQYF.